Included here is one T cell receptor (beta chain) sequence, with context. The antigen is not known. Unique molecular identifiers were used to barcode this TCRbeta library. One entry per CDR3 protein, called by TCRdb with MiXCR from the PCR reads. Among around 580,000 distinct CDR3 sequences listed, roughly a quarter were seen once. The data derive from a study of T-cell reconstitution after alpha-beta-depleted transplantation in children. The study's findings and limits: Several hundred expanded graft clones reportedly gave rise to the alpha-beta T cells present about two months after transplant. Newly produced T cells mostly accounted for T-cell counts and diversity one year post-transplant. Elevated TCRbeta diversity at day 60 was traced, in some patients, to surviving recipient T cells and thymic progenitors.

V lost 6 bases and J 15 bases, leaving 18 bases between the germline ends. Germline V lookup: CDR1 SNHLY, CDR2 FYNNEI. The CDR3 loop spans 12 amino acids. The V and J genes are TRBV2 and TRBJ2-1; D uncertain. This specimen consisted of PBMCs, obtained before TCRalphabeta/CD19-depleted stem cell transplant. The receptor was isolated from a boy in the first two years of life with Wiskott-Aldrich syndrome, due to receive a stem cell transplant. CDR3 in amino acids: CASRDPLVVLFF. CDR3 coding DNA: TGTGCCAGCAGGGACCCATTAGTGGTGCTGTTCTTC.